This T cell receptor (beta chain) was captured in a study of blood T cell repertoires in COVID-19. TCRdb's table, derived via immunoSEQ multiplex PCR, lists solely in-frame clones and lacks some. The table shows roughly 36,000 clones, with 84% occurring only once. The V gene lost 0 bases and the J gene lost 4 bases, with 9 bases spanning the gap. Germline CDR1 and CDR2: SGHRS and YFSETQ. The CDR3 spans 14 residues. The specimen was peripheral blood. The clonotype originates from a human donor in a cohort sampled during active COVID-19. The chain couples TRBV5-1 to TRBJ2-3; D possibly corresponds to TRBD1 (6 bases). The CDR3 region has the DNA TGCGCCAGCAGCTTGGACAGGGTACCAGATACGCAGTATTTT. As protein: CASSLDRVPDTQYF. Variable domain in full (rest from reference TRBV5-1 and TRBJ2-3): KAGVTQTPRYLIKTRGQQVTLSCSPISGHRSVSWYQQTPGQGLQFLFEYFSETQRNKGNFPGRFSGRQFSNSRSEMNVSTLELGDSALYLCASSLDRVPDTQYFGPGTRLTVL.